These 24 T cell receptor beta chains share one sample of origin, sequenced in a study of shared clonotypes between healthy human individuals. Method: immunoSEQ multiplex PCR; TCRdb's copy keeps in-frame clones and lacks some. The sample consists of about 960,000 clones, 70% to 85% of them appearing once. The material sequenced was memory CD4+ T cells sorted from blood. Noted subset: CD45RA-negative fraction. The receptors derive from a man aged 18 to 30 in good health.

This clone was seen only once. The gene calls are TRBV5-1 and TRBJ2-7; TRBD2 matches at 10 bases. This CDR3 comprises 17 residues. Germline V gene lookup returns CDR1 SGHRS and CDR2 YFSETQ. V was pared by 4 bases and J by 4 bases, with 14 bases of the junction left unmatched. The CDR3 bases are TGCGCCAGCAGCCCGGGGCACAGCGGGGGGGCCGTGTACGAGCAGTACTTC. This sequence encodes CASSPGHSGGAVYEQYF.

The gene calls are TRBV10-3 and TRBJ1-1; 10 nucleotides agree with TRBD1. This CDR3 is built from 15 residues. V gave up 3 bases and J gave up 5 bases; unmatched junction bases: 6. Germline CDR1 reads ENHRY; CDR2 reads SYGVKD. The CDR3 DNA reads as TGTGCCATCAGTGAACCGGGACAGGGGAAGACTGAAGCTTTCTTT. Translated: CAISEPGQGKTEAFF.

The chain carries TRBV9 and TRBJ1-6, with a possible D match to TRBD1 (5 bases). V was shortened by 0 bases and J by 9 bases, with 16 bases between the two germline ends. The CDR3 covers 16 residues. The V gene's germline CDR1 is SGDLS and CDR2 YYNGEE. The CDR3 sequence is CASSVEGTGQGSPLHF. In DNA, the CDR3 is TGTGCCAGCAGCGTAGAAGGCACGGGCCAGGGTTCACCCCTCCACTTT. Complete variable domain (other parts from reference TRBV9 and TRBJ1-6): DSGVTQTPKHLITATGQRVTLRCSPRSGDLSVYWYQQSLDQGLQFLIQYYNGEERAKGNILERFSAQQFPDLHSELNLSSLELGDSALYFCASSVEGTGQGSPLHFGNGTRLTVT.

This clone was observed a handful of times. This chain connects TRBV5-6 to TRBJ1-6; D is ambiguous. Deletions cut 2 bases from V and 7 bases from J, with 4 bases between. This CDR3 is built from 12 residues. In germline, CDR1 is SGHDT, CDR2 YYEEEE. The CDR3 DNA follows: TGTGCCAGCAGCTTTGCCAATTCACCCCTCCACTTT. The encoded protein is CASSFANSPLHF.

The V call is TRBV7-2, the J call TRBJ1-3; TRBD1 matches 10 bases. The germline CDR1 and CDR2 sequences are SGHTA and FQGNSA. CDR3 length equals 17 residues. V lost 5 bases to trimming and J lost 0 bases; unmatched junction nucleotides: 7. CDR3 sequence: CASSPRQGASSGNTIYF. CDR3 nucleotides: TGTGCCAGCAGCCCCCGACAGGGGGCAAGCTCTGGAAACACCATATATTTT.

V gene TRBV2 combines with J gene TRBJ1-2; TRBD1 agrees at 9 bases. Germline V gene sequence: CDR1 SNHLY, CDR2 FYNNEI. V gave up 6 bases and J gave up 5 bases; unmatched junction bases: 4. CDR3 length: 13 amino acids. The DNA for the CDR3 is TGTGCCAGCAGAGGGACAGGGCTATATGGCTACACCTTC. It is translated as CASRGTGLYGYTF.

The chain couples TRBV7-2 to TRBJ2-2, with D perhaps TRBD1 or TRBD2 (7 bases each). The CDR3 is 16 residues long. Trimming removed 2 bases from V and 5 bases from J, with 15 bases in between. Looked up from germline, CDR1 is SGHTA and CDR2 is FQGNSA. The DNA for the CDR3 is TGTGCCAGCAGCTTAAGTAGGCAGGGGGGGACCGGGGAGCTGTTTTTT. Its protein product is CASSLSRQGGTGELFF.

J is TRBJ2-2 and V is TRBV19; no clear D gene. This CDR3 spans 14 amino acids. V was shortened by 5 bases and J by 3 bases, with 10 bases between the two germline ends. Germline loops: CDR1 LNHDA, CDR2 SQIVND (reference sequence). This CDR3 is CASSLGPDTGELFF. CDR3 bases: TGTGCCAGTAGTCTCGGGCCAGACACCGGGGAGCTGTTTTTT.

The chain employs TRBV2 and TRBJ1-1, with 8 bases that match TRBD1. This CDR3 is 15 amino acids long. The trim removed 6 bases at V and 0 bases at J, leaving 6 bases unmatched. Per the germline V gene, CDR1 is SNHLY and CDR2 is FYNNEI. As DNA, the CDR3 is TGTGCCAGCAGCCGACAGGGGAGGATGAACACTGAAGCTTTCTTT. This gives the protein CASSRQGRMNTEAFF.

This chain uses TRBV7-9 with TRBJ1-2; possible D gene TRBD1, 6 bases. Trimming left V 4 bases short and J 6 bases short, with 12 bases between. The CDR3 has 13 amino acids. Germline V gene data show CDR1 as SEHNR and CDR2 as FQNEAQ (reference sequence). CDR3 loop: CASSSGTTNGYTF. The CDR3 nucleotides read TGTGCCAGCAGCTCCGGGACAACTAATGGCTACACCTTC. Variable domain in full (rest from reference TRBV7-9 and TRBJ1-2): DTGVSQNPRHKITKRGQNVTFRCDPISEHNRLYWYRQTLGQGPEFLTYFQNEAQLEKSRLLSDRFSAERPKGSFSTLEIQRTEQGDSAMYLCASSSGTTNGYTFGSGTRLTVV.

CDR3 sequence: CASKTGQAAFF. CDR3 sequence (DNA): TGTGCCAGCAAGACGGGACAGGCGGCTTTCTTT. J is TRBJ1-1 and V is TRBV2; 8 positions match TRBD1. Germline V gene data show CDR1 as SNHLY and CDR2 as FYNNEI. There are 11 residues in the CDR3. J gave up 11 bases and V 7 bases, and 6 bases lay outside the gene matches.

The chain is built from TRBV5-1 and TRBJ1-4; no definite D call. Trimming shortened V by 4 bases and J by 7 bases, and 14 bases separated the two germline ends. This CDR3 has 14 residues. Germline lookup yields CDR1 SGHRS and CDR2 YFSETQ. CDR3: CASSIAPGSEKLFF. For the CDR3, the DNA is TGCGCCAGCAGCATAGCACCCGGGAGTGAAAAACTGTTTTTT.

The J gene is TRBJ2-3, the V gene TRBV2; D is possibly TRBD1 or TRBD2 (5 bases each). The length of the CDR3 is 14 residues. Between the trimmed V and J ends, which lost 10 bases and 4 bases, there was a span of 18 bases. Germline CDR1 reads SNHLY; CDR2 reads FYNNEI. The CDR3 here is CAIEKGRGPDTQYF. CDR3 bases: TGTGCCATCGAAAAAGGAAGGGGACCAGATACGCAGTATTTT. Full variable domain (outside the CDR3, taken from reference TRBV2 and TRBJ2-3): EPEVTQTPSHQVTQMGQEVILRCVPISNHLYFYWYRQILGQKVEFLVSFYNNEISEKSEIFDDQFSVERPDGSNFTLKIRSTKLEDSAMYFCAIEKGRGPDTQYFGPGTRLTVL.

This CDR3 reads CASSFAGGTDTQYF. As DNA, the CDR3 is TGTGCCAGCAGCTTCGCGGGGGGCACAGATACGCAGTATTTT. The rearrangement links TRBV7-3 to TRBJ2-3; TRBD2 matches 7 bases. V lost 3 bases and J lost 1; bases outside the gene matches: 1. CDR1 is SGHTA, CDR2 FQGTGA, per germline. This CDR3 contains 14 residues.

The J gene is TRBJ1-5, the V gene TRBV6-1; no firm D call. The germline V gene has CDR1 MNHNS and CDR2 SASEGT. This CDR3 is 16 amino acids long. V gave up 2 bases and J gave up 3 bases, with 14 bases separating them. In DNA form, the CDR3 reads TGTGCCAGCAGTGAAAGGTCGGACCTTAACAATCAGCCCCAGCATTTT. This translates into CASSERSDLNNQPQHF.

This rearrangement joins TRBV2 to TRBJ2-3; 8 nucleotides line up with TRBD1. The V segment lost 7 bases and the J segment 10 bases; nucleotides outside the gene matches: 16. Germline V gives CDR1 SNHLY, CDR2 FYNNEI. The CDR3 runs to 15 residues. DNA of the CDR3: TGTGCCAGCATCCGACAGGGGCCCGGGGTTTTTCCGCAGTATTTT. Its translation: CASIRQGPGVFPQYF.

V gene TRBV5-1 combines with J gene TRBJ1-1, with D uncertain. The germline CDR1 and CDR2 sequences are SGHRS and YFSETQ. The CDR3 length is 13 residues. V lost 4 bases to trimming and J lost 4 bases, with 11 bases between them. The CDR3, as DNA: TGCGCCAGCAGCCTACTCCTCGGCACTGAAGCTTTCTTT. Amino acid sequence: CASSLLLGTEAFF.

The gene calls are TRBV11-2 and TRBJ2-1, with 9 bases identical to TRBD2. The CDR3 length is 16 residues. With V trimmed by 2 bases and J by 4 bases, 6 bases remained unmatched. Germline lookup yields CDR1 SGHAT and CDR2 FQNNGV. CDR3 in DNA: TGTGCCAGCAGCTTAAAAGCGGGGGGCCTTTACAATGAGCAGTTCTTC. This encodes CASSLKAGGLYNEQFF.

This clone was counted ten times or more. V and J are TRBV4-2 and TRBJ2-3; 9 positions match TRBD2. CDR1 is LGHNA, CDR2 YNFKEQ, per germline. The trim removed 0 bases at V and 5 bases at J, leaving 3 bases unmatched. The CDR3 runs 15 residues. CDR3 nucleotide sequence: TGTGCCAGCAGCCAAGAGGGACTAGCAAGAGATACGCAGTATTTT. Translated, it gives CASSQEGLARDTQYF.

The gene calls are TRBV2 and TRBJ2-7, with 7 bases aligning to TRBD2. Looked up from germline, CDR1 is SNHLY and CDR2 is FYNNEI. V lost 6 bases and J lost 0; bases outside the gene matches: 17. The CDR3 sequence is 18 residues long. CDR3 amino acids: CASRSGLAAFRYSYEQYF. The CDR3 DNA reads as TGTGCCAGCAGGTCCGGCCTAGCGGCGTTCCGATACTCCTACGAGCAGTACTTC.

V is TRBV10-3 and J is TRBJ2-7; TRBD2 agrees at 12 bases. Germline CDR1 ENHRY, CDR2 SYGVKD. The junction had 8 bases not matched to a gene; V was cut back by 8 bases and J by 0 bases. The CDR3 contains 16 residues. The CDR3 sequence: CAISGTSGLYSYEQYF. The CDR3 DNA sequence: TGTGCCATCTCCGGGACTAGCGGGCTGTACTCCTACGAGCAGTACTTC.

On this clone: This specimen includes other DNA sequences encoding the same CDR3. CDR3 loop: CASSFGGSPLHF. CDR3 DNA: TGTGCCAGCAGTTTTGGGGGCTCACCCCTCCACTTT. V is TRBV27 and J is TRBJ1-6; weak D call: TRBD1 (6 bases). The V and J ends lost 3 bases and 10 bases respectively, with 7 bases between them. Per germline, CDR1 MNHEY and CDR2 SMNVEV (reference sequence). This CDR3 region has 12 residues.

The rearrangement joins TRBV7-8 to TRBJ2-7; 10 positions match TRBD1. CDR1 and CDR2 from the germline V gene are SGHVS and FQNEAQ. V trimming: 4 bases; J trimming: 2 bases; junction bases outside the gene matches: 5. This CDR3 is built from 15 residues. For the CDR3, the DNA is TGTGCCAGCAGCTCGAGGGACAGGGGTCCCTACGAGCAGTACTTC. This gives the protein CASSSRDRGPYEQYF.

CDR3 residues: CASSSVGTGGTGELFF. The CDR3 bases are TGTGCCAGCAGCTCAGTAGGGACGGGTGGCACCGGGGAGCTGTTTTTT. The V and J genes are TRBV7-2 and TRBJ2-2; D possibly uses TRBD1 or TRBD2 (5 bases each). The V and J ends lost 4 bases and 4 bases respectively, with 16 bases between them. The CDR3 spans 16 residues. Germline V gene sequence: CDR1 SGHTA, CDR2 FQGNSA.